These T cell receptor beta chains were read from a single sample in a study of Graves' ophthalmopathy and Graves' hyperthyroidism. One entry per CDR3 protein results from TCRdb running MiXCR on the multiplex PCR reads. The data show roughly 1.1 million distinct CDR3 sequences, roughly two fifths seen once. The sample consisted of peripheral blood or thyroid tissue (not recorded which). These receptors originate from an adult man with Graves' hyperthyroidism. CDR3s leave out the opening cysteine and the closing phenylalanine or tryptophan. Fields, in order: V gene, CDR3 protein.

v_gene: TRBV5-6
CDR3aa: ASSLGGPAYEQY

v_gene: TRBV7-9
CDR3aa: ASSTPWAGANSPLH

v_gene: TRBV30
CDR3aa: AEGASNQPQH

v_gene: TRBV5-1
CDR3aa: ASSLAPATESYEQY

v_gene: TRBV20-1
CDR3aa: SAIPSTSGRVIGELF

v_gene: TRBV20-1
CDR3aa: SAFIGGYGYT

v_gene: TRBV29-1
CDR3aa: SVRASQETQY

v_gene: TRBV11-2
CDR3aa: ASSQQGGTAHEQY

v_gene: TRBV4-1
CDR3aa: ASSQEGGNWGETQY

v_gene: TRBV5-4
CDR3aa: ASSSPTGDYEQY

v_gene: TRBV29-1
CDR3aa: SVKQGPTYGYT

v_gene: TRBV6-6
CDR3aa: ASRPDRDSNQPQH

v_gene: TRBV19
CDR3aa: ASSTLVPYQPQH

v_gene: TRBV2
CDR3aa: ASFMGGGTEAF

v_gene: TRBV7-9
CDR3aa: ASSLGLQDYGEKLF

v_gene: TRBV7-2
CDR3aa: ASSLGVRVGETQY

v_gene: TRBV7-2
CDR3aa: ASSSRVQKETQY

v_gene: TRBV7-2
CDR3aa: ASSLRPGGGYNSPLH

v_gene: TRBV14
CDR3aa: ASSRDNYQPQH

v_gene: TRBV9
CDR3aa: ASSAGALESEAF